This T cell receptor (beta chain) was identified in a study of blood T cell repertoires in COVID-19. Overall study context: T cells, B-cell-depleted T cells, or PBMCs supplied cDNA or gDNA.

Original handling: Amplification from reference gene primers served as the basis for estimated nucleated cell counts. Data came from immunoSEQ multiplex PCR; TCRdb stores just in-frame clones and leaves some out. For V, J and clone size, that table is used; D and trimming come from the DNA. The repertoire holds some 140,000 clones, with less than 90% as singletons. Germline V gene sequence: CDR1 SGHAT, CDR2 FQNNGV. Trimming took 6 bases from V and 3 from J, leaving 17 bases between them. This CDR3 is 15 amino acids long. Two consecutive negative NP/OP PCR tests, clearance, or resolved symptoms defined Cohort 3 recovery.

This sequence was found in a man aged 25 to 40 who had recovered from COVID-19. Specimen: PBMCs or T cells enriched from blood (not recorded which). The rearrangement joins TRBV11-2 to TRBJ1-1; D gene unclear. CDR3 DNA sequence: TGTGCCAGCAGTCCTCGGACTAGTATTTACACTGAAGCTTTCTTT. It is translated as CASSPRTSIYTEAFF.